Included here is one TCR beta chain sequence, with context. 60 Vbeta and 13 Jbeta primers were used in PCR. The data were produced by immunoSEQ multiplex PCR, yet TCRdb's version contains in-frame clones alone and is incomplete. The sample has some 200,000 clones; roughly 68% are singletons. This record belongs to a study of cytomegalovirus exposure and HLA in healthy donors. V gave up 0 bases and J gave up 0 bases, with 7 bases separating them. The CDR3 consists of 15 residues. The germline gives CDR1 MNHEY, CDR2 SVGAGI. The gene calls are TRBV6-5 and TRBJ2-3, with D hard to call. Input material: PBMCs. The receptor was derived from a man aged 35 to 55 in good health and CMV-seropositive. The CDR3 coding sequence is TGTGCCAGCAGTTACTCGACTGATAGCACAGATACGCAGTATTTT. It encodes CASSYSTDSTDTQYF.